The clone carrying this T cell receptor beta chain was detected once. Its antigen is unidentified. This sample stems from a study of T cell responses to AZD1222 COVID-19 vaccine. About the study: Pooled in the analysis were second doses at about 4 or about 12 weeks. Broader study findings: Distributed over spike, vaccine-associated CD4 TCRs predominated at 160-218 and 743-854. Nearly half of the spike-specific TCRs reportedly recognize variant regions that carry no mutations. Seropositive AZD1222 recipients at baseline numbered only five or six.

The table came from immunoSEQ multiplex PCR; TCRdb's copy has only in-frame clones and leaves some out. The sample records around 100,000 clones, over 90% being singletons. CDR3 length equals 16 residues. Trimming at V came to 4 bases and at J to 0 bases, leaving 5 bases not matched to a gene. Germline V lookup: CDR1 SGHRS, CDR2 YFSETQ. The chain recombines TRBV5-1 with TRBJ2-7; 12 positions match TRBD1. The material sequenced was peripheral blood, taken on day 0 of AZD1222 vaccination. The sequence was collected from an adult in good health. The CDR3 DNA sequence: TGCGCCAGCAGCCCCGGGACAGGGGGCCCCTCCTACGAGCAGTACTTC. Translated, it gives CASSPGTGGPSYEQYF. Filled out from reference TRBV5-1 and TRBJ2-7, the complete variable domain reads KAGVTQTPRYLIKTRGQQVTLSCSPISGHRSVSWYQQTPGQGLQFLFEYFSETQRNKGNFPGRFSGRQFSNSRSEMNVSTLELGDSALYLCASSPGTGGPSYEQYFGPGTRLTVT.